This entry features one T cell receptor beta chain sequence. No cognate antigen has been identified for it. No base quality information exists; no much larger clone differs at one position. Deletion took 3 bases off V and 2 bases off J, with a span of 8 bases between the germline ends. The CDR3 measures 14 amino acids from cysteine to phenylalanine. Kept here is only the CDR3 DNA, which spans 42 bases and is read in frame from base 1. Ophthalmopathy patients had moderately to severely active disease, Clinical Activity Score of at least 3, NOSPECS grade of at least 4, and duration under 3 months. Any patient with an uncontrolled infection, another autoimmune disease, pregnancy or lactation was excluded. Diagnoses were based on clinical symptoms, serum thyroxine and TRAb, thyroid ultrasound and orbital computed tomography. Ficoll-Paque density gradient centrifugation was used to isolate PBMCs from around 10 ml of fresh peripheral blood. Total RNA was extracted with Trizol reagent, and quality was checked on an Agilent 2100 Bioanalyzer.

This record belongs to a study of T cells in Graves' hyperthyroidism and ophthalmopathy (dated by TCRdb to the late 2010s). Some background on the complete study: Peripheral blood samples were taken at the time of initial diagnosis, prior to any treatment. The approximately 90 discovery patients were divided at random into training and test sets in a 7:3 ratio. In addition, the study compared T-cell repertoires in thyroid tissue and in blood from five or six Graves' hyperthyroidism patients. Once sampling was done, hyperthyroidism patients were given methimazole at a starting dose of 30 mg daily, whereas ophthalmopathy patients were given high-dose intravenous methylprednisolone. TCR Vbeta CDR3 sequencing of 135 peripheral blood samples (over 40 ophthalmopathy, roughly 74 hyperthyroidism and roughly 17 progressor patients) is reported in the paper. To identify TCR V-J signatures that set the groups apart, the researchers used a discovery cohort of 100 patients, made up of 43 with Graves' ophthalmopathy and some 56 with stable Graves' hyperthyroidism. An independent validation cohort of around 20 hyperthyroidism patients and over 15 patients who later progressed to ophthalmopathy tested prospective prediction of ophthalmopathy.

Overall study outcomes, separate from this receptor: No statistical method was used to fix the sample size in advance, and group allocation was not hidden from the investigators. In validation, the model predicted progression to ophthalmopathy with over 60% sensitivity and 72% to 85% specificity, a median of 6.5 months before onset. Most expanded thyroid clonotypes (frequency above 0.001) were also found in blood, which suggests that blood repertoires may mirror thyroid immune responses. A model built on a 13 V-J signature distinguished ophthalmopathy from stable hyperthyroidism, reaching around 87% sensitivity and 81.08% specificity in cross-validation and 80%/75% in testing.

The TCR beta CDR3 regions were amplified from the RNA transcripts. The first round of RT-PCR for the TCR CDR3 was performed with the HTBI primer set and the Qiagen OneStep RT-PCR kit. The libraries were constructed in a second round of multiplex PCR and then size-selected and purified. Sequencing of the libraries was done on an Illumina HiSeq2000 using paired-end 100 bp reads. On the authors' methods: Raw data were processed with SOAPnuke, discarding reads with adapters, uncalled bases, mean Phred below 15, or no exact constant-primer or identifier match. High-quality paired reads were merged with COPE v1.2.5, and unique nucleotide sequences were defined as clonotypes. MiTCR v1.1 was used to align the clonotypes against IMGT TRBV, TRBD and TRBJ reference segments. Analysis was restricted to V-J combinations with a frequency above 0.0001, which covered approximately 99% of repertoires. A TCS score was defined as the ratio of F50 (clonal expansion) to E x V (chaos), with BLOSUM62-based TCRdist applied between CDR3 peptides within each V-J. Welch's t-statistics and random forest reduced around 550 V-J features to 13, which were used in a naive Bayes classifier (R e1071). The raw public reads went through TCRdb reprocessing: fastp at Q25, MiXCR clone calling, in-frame beta chains kept. Every entry covers one CDR3 protein and lists the most common genes and DNA from its rows. For this entry, the V and J calls and clone size follow TCRdb and not the study's own pipeline. In this sample the table shows under 550,000 distinct CDR3 sequences, 15% to 20% of which occur a single time. The ten largest make up approximately 50% of the sample.

Recombination connected TRBV12-3 or TRBV12-4 to TRBJ1-5; a confident D gene designation cannot be given. The specimen sequenced was blood. The clonotype originates from a man between 35 and 55 years old with Graves' ophthalmopathy. At the DNA level, the sequence is TGTGCCAGCAGTTTGGCATCGGGCAATCAGCCCCAGCATTTT. It translates to CASSLASGNQPQHF.